The 25 T cell receptor beta chains below were found in one sample sequenced in a study of sequential checkpoint blockade in melanoma. The protocol was immunoSEQ multiplex PCR, while the TCRdb copy is restricted to in-frame clones and leaves out a portion. Of roughly 3,800 clones listed, approximately 35% were seen once; the top ten hold about 28%. Treatment meaning: randomized to nivolumab then ipilimumab (arm A) or the reverse (arm B). Here the sequenced sample was tumor tissue (inferred from file names), taken from a patient given nivolumab and ipilimumab in sequence. These receptors originate from a human donor with melanoma.

This clone was seen more than once but under ten times. This chain joins TRBV6-8 and TRBJ1-2; tentatively, D is TRBD1 (5 bases). V gave up 7 bases and J gave up 4 bases, with 13 bases separating them. Germline assignment: CDR1 MNHGY and CDR2 SAAAGT. This CDR3 comprises 13 residues. The CDR3 nucleotides read TGTGCCAGCACCCAACAGGCTCCCTATGGCTACACCTTC. This gives the protein CASTQQAPYGYTF.

This clone is medium-sized (0.01 to 0.1%) by share. V gene TRBV11-3 combines with J gene TRBJ2-2, with D unresolved. The ends were cut back, 0 bases at V and 6 bases at J, with 8 bases in the middle. From germline, CDR1 is SGHNT and CDR2 YENEEA. The CDR3 extends over 14 amino acids. This CDR3 is CASSLDYPAGELFF. In DNA, the CDR3 is TGTGCCAGCAGCTTAGATTATCCTGCCGGGGAGCTGTTTTTT.

The CDR3 DNA is TGTGCCAGCAGCGGGGTGACAGGGGCTGGGGCTTTCTTT. It encodes CASSGVTGAGAFF. The rearrangement links TRBV9 to TRBJ1-1; 8 positions agree with TRBD1. CDR1 and CDR2 from the germline V gene are SGDLS and YYNGEE. CDR3 size: 13 residues. Trimming took 3 bases from V and 11 from J; bases not matched to a gene: 9.

V usage is TRBV19 and J usage is TRBJ1-1, with D perhaps matching TRBD1 (6 bases). Trimming removed 5 bases from V and 6 bases from J, with 13 bases in between. CDR3 size: 13 residues. Germline V CDR1 and CDR2: LNHDA, SQIVND (reference sequence). CDR3 bases: TGTGCCAGTAGTGACCACAGGGAATCTGAAGCTTTCTTT. Amino acids: CASSDHRESEAFF.

This clone has a handful of counts. The gene calls are TRBV11-3 and TRBJ1-3; unclear D gene. Trimming removed 3 bases at V and 4 bases at J, with 10 bases between. From germline, CDR1 is SGHNT and CDR2 YENEEA. The CDR3 runs 14 residues. As DNA, the CDR3 is TGTGCCAGCAGCTTCAGAGCGAGAGGAAACACCATATATTTT. Its protein product is CASSFRARGNTIYF.

This clone was recorded once. One end of the junction fails to match germline, which may point to a read error. The chain employs TRBV30 and TRBJ2-4, with TRBD2 identical over 7 bases. The CDR3 is made up of 12 amino acids. Germline values: CDR1 GTSNPN, CDR2 SVGIG (reference sequence). CDR3 region: CAWSVSEGLWNF. CDR3 sequence (DNA): TGTGCCTGGAGTGTAAGTGAGGGACTATGGAACTTC.

This clone turned up a few times. This chain connects TRBV6-8 to TRBJ2-3; 8 nucleotides match TRBD2. The CDR3 sequence is 14 residues long. Per germline, CDR1 MNHGY and CDR2 SAAAGT. J was trimmed by 5 bases and V by 6 bases; bases with no gene match: 7. DNA for the CDR3: TGTGCCAGCAGACTCGGACTAGCTTTAGATACGCAGTATTTT. It codes for CASRLGLALDTQYF.

The genes are TRBV19 and TRBJ1-5; 9 bases agree with TRBD1. This CDR3 is built from 17 residues. Unmatched junction bases numbered 20, after V lost 11 bases and J lost 6 bases. Germline V lookup: CDR1 LNHDA, CDR2 SQIVND (reference sequence). The CDR3 DNA is TGTGCCTCCGCGCCGGGACAGGGTATAGTGGACGGTCAGCCCCAGCATTTT. This codes for CASAPGQGIVDGQPQHF.

The chain joins TRBV30 to TRBJ2-7, with a tentative D call TRBD2 (6 bases). CDR3 size: 15 residues. Germline V CDR1 and CDR2: GTSNPN, SVGIG (reference sequence). Between the trimmed V and J ends, which lost 5 bases and 0 bases, there was a span of 17 bases. The CDR3 here is CAWDYELEGSYEQYF. CDR3 sequence (DNA): TGTGCCTGGGACTACGAATTGGAGGGCTCCTACGAGCAGTACTTC.

Judged by abundance, this clone is medium-sized. This chain connects TRBV15 to TRBJ2-1; 8 nucleotides line up with TRBD2. After removal of 3 bases from V and 12 bases from J, the junction contained 10 bases not matched to a gene. The germline gives CDR1 LNHNV, CDR2 YYDKDF (reference sequence). The CDR3 spans 14 residues. The CDR3 reads CATSSYRTSRLQFF. The CDR3 coding sequence is TGTGCCACCAGCAGCTACCGGACTAGCCGGTTGCAGTTCTTC.

This sequence joins TRBV10-1 and TRBJ2-7; weak D call: TRBD1 (6 bases). Germline CDR1 is WNHNN and CDR2 is SYGVQD (reference sequence). The CDR3 length is 14 residues. V dropped 5 bases and J dropped 2 bases, with 13 bases sitting between them. DNA for the CDR3: TGCGCCAGCAGTACCGAACAGGGTCCCTACGAGCAGTACTTC. It yields the protein CASSTEQGPYEQYF.

The chain uses TRBV29-1 and TRBJ2-2; 12 positions match TRBD1. The V gene end was trimmed by 7 bases and the J gene end by 7 bases; junction bases not matched to a gene: 10. Germline CDR1 SQVTM, CDR2 ANQGSEA. The length of the CDR3 is 15 residues. This CDR3 is CSATGTGGAGGELFF. CDR3 sequence (DNA): TGCAGCGCTACCGGGACAGGGGGCGCCGGCGGGGAGCTGTTTTTT.

This clone was seen a handful of times. V usage is TRBV9 and J usage is TRBJ2-1; no clear D gene. This CDR3 spans 14 amino acids. The germline CDR1 and CDR2 sequences are SGDLS and YYNGEE. Trimming took off 0 bases at V and 7 bases at J, with 11 bases between the two ends. The CDR3 region has the DNA TGTGCCAGCAGCGTAGGGAGTCGCGTGAATGAGCAGTTCTTC. Encoded protein: CASSVGSRVNEQFF.

V is TRBV10-3 and J is TRBJ2-7; 12 nucleotides match TRBD2. This CDR3 comprises 12 residues. V shed 10 bases and J 7 bases; nucleotides not matched to a gene: 5. Germline CDR1 ENHRY, CDR2 SYGVKD. CDR3 region: CATGTSGPEQYV. The CDR3 DNA is TGTGCCACGGGGACTAGCGGGCCGGAGCAGTACGTC.

The chain has TRBV19 and TRBJ2-5; TRBD2 aligns across 9 bases. Germline loops: CDR1 LNHDA, CDR2 SQIVND (reference sequence). The CDR3 loop spans 15 amino acids. Trimming cost V 6 bases and J 1 base; bases outside gene matches: 6. DNA for the CDR3: TGTGCCAGTAGCATGACTAGCGGTGGCCAAGAGACCCAGTACTTC. Residues: CASSMTSGGQETQYF.

This clone was found a few times. V is TRBV28 and J is TRBJ2-5, with 11 bases lining up with TRBD2. The V gene end was trimmed by 11 bases and the J gene end by 2 bases; junction bases not matched to a gene: 7. The CDR3 is made up of 14 amino acids. Germline values: CDR1 MDHEN, CDR2 SYDVKM. CDR3 loop: CAHGTSGSQETQYF. In nucleotides, the CDR3 is TGTGCCCATGGCACTAGCGGGAGTCAAGAGACCCAGTACTTC.

V and J are TRBV11-3 and TRBJ1-4; 9 positions agree with TRBD1. The V gene's germline CDR1 is SGHNT and CDR2 YENEEA. The CDR3 totals 15 residues. J lost 8 bases, V lost 4 bases, and 8 bases had no gene match. CDR3 sequence reads: CASSSPGQGYEKLFF. In DNA, the CDR3 is TGTGCCAGCAGCTCCCCGGGACAGGGATACGAAAAACTGTTTTTT.

By share, this clone counts as medium-sized. This rearrangement joins TRBV6-8 to TRBJ2-5, with D unclear. Germline assignment: CDR1 MNHGY and CDR2 SAAAGT. The V end lost 8 bases, the J end lost 7 bases, and 20 bases lay between the germline ends. The CDR3 loop spans 14 amino acids. CDR3 sequence: CASGGSRGSGTQYF. Here the CDR3 DNA reads TGTGCCAGCGGCGGTAGCCGTGGCTCTGGGACCCAGTACTTC.

A few counts support this clone. This sequence joins TRBV6-8 and TRBJ1-4, with no clear D. Trimming left V 5 bases short and J 5 bases short, with 24 bases between. The CDR3 is 18 amino acids. The germline gives CDR1 MNHGY, CDR2 SAAAGT. This chain's CDR3 is CASSDCPSLLVDNEKLFF. CDR3 sequence (DNA): TGTGCCAGCAGTGACTGTCCAAGTCTCCTAGTCGACAATGAAAAACTGTTTTTT.

This clone appeared a few times. The gene calls are TRBV7-6 and TRBJ2-5, with 8 bases lining up with TRBD2. The CDR3 is 14 amino acids. V lost 5 bases to trimming and J lost 5 bases; unmatched junction nucleotides: 7. Germline assignment: CDR1 SGHVS and CDR2 FNYEAQ. CDR3 sequence (DNA): TGTGCCAGCAGCCCTGCGCGGGGGGAGGAGACCCAGTACTTC. It is translated as CASSPARGEETQYF.

V is TRBV11-3 and J is TRBJ2-2; D possibly uses TRBD1 or TRBD2 (5 bases each). This CDR3 spans 15 amino acids. V was pared by 3 bases and J by 0 bases, with 8 bases between. The germline gives CDR1 SGHNT, CDR2 YENEEA. CDR3 in amino acids: CASSLGPTNTGELFF. CDR3 DNA sequence: TGTGCCAGCAGCTTGGGACCCACGAACACCGGGGAGCTGTTTTTT.

The chain joins TRBV19 to TRBJ2-1, with 8 positions matching TRBD2. CDR1 and CDR2 from the germline V gene are LNHDA and SQIVND (reference sequence). With V trimmed by 6 bases and J by 8 bases, 9 bases remained unmatched. The CDR3 sequence is 14 residues long. DNA for the CDR3: TGTGCCAGTAGAGTAGCGGGGAACGAGGATGAGCAGTTCTTC. It specifies CASRVAGNEDEQFF.

In this sample, this clone turned up a few times. The chain carries TRBV6-7 and TRBJ1-2; D is unclear. TRBV6-7 is recorded as an ORF, its role being uncertain. The CDR3 is made up of 15 amino acids. Between the trimmed V and J ends, which lost 0 bases and 1 base, there was a span of 9 bases. This CDR3 reads CASSYSPGNNYGYTF. The CDR3 coding sequence is TGTGCCAGCAGTTACTCTCCAGGCAATAACTATGGCTACACCTTC.

This clone was counted a single time. The rearrangement links TRBV4-1 to TRBJ2-7, with D hard to call. The V gene lost 1 base and the J gene lost 2 bases, with 12 bases spanning the gap. The CDR3 contains 15 residues. CDR1 MGHRA and CDR2 YSYEKL come from the germline V gene. The CDR3 DNA reads as TGCGCCAGCAGCCAAGCCTTCGTAGGCCCCTACGAGCAGTACGTC. It codes for CASSQAFVGPYEQYV.

This clone is medium-sized by share. The chain recombines TRBV11-3 with TRBJ1-3; D remains ambiguous. The CDR3 runs to 14 residues. Deletions cut 2 bases from V and 0 bases from J, with 5 bases between. Germline CDR1 SGHNT, CDR2 YENEEA. CDR3: CASSLSVSGNTIYF. The CDR3 bases are TGTGCCAGCAGCTTATCCGTCTCTGGAAACACCATATATTTT.